The 5 T cell receptor beta chains presented below share a single source sample, sequenced in a study of blood T cells in healthy people across ages. A second PCR of roughly 6 to 12 cycles used a sample-barcoded 5' primer and a J-beta primer mix. Via MiXCR, TCRdb re-called the 5' RACE reads, giving one row per CDR3 protein. The repertoire includes roughly 800,000 distinct CDR3 sequences, 20% to 25% of them detected once, and under 4.5% sits in the top ten. These data also featured in a second study, about T cells of mothers and their children.

What was sequenced was blood. Source of these receptors: a boy aged 5 to 17 in good health.

The chain carries TRBV20-1 and TRBJ1-6; D unresolved. Germline CDR1 reads DFQATT; CDR2 reads SNEGSKA (reference sequence). Trimming took 0 bases from V and 13 from J, leaving 22 bases between them. The CDR3 has 16 amino acids. CDR3 DNA sequence: TGCAGTGCTAGAGACCCCCAGACAAGTACACCGTATCCCCTCCACTTT. Translating it yields CSARDPQTSTPYPLHF.

The chain recombines TRBV20-1 with TRBJ1-4; D is unclear. Looked up from germline, CDR1 is DFQATT and CDR2 is SNEGSKA (reference sequence). V was clipped by 0 bases and J by 4 bases, with 9 bases between them. The CDR3 spans 14 residues. In DNA, the CDR3 is TGCAGTGCTAGAGACCCGGGTATTAATGAAAAACTGTTTTTT. It yields the protein CSARDPGINEKLFF.

This chain connects TRBV20-1 to TRBJ2-1; TRBD2 agrees at 8 bases. V lost 6 bases, J lost 8 bases, and 9 bases stayed unmatched. This CDR3 contains 13 residues. Germline V gene lookup returns CDR1 DFQATT and CDR2 SNEGSKA (reference sequence). CDR3 nucleotides: TGCAGTGCCCGAAGCGGGAGTCGGGATGAGCAGTTCTTC. As protein: CSARSGSRDEQFF.

In its sample, this clonotype was seen many times. The CDR3 coding sequence is TGTGCCAGCTCACCCGACAGTACCTACGAGCAGTACTTC. It translates to CASSPDSTYEQYF. The chain is built from TRBV12-3 or TRBV12-4 and TRBJ2-7, with TRBD1 as a possible D gene (5 bases). V was pared by 8 bases and J by 2 bases, with 13 bases between. CDR3 length: 13 residues.

This clonotype was counted a few times. The V and J genes are TRBV20-1 and TRBJ2-7; 7 bases fit TRBD1. V shed 4 bases and J 6 bases; nucleotides not matched to a gene: 6. Germline-derived CDR1 and CDR2 are DFQATT and SNEGSKA (reference sequence). The CDR3 has 12 amino acids. The CDR3 DNA follows: TGCAGTGCTAAAACAGGGGTTCGCGAGCAGTACTTC. Translating gives CSAKTGVREQYF.